This T cell receptor beta chain was retrieved from a study of cytomegalovirus exposure and HLA in healthy donors. In the PCR, 60 Vbeta and 13 Jbeta primers were used. The data were produced by immunoSEQ multiplex PCR, yet TCRdb's version contains in-frame clones alone and is incomplete. The sample yields around 120,000 clones, about four fifths seen once. The source of this sequence is a female donor in good health and CMV-seropositive. The sequencing sample was made of PBMCs.

The CDR3 sequence is CASSSQGYTQYF. In nucleotides, the CDR3 is TGTGCCAGCAGCTCACAGGGCTATACGCAGTATTTT. The chain joins TRBV7-9 to TRBJ2-3; tentatively, D is TRBD1 (6 bases). This CDR3 has 12 amino acids. The V and J ends lost 4 bases and 7 bases respectively, with 9 bases between them. CDR1 is SEHNR and CDR2 is FQNEAQ in the germline V gene (reference sequence).